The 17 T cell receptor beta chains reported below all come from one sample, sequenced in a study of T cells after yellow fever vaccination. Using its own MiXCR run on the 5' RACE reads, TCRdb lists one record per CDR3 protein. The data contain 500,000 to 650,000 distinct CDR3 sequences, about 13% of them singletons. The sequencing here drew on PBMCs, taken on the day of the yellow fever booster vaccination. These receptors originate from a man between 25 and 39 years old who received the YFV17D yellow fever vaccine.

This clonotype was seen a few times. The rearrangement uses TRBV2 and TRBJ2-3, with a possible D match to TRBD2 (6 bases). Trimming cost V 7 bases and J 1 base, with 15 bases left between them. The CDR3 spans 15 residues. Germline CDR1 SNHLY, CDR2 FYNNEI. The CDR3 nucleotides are TGTGCCAGCACGGGTCGCCCGGGGGGCACAGATACGCAGTATTTT. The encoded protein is CASTGRPGGTDTQYF.

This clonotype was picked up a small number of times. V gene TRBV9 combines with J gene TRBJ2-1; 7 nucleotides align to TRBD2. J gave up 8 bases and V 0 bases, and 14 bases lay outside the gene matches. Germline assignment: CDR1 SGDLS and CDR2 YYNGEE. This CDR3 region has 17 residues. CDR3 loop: CASSVGGRTRGSDEQFF. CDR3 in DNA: TGTGCCAGCAGCGTAGGGGGACGGACTAGGGGCTCCGATGAGCAGTTCTTC.

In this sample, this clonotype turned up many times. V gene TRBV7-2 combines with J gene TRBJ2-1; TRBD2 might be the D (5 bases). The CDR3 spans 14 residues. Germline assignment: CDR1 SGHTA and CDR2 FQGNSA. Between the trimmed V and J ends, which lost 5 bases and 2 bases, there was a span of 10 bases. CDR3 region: CASSAGLPYNEQFF. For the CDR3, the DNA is TGTGCCAGCAGCGCCGGACTGCCCTACAATGAGCAGTTCTTC.

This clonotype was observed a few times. The CDR3 DNA reads TGTGCCAGCAGCGGAAGGGGCACTACTAGCGGGAGGATGGATACGCAGTATTTT. Its translation is CASSGRGTTSGRMDTQYF. This rearrangement joins TRBV7-3 to TRBJ2-3; 12 nucleotides agree with TRBD2. V lost 5 bases, J lost 6 bases, and 15 bases stayed unmatched. This CDR3 is built from 18 residues. Germline values: CDR1 SGHTA, CDR2 FQGTGA.

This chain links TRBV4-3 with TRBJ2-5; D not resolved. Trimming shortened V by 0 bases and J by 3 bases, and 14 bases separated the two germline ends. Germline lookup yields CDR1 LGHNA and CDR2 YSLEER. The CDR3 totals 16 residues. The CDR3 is CASSQDWAGREETQYF. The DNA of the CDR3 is TGCGCCAGCAGCCAAGATTGGGCAGGACGTGAAGAGACCCAGTACTTC.

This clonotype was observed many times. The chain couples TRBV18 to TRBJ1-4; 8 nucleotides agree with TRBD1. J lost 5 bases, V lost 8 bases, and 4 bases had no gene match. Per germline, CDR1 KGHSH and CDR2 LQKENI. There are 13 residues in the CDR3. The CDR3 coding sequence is TGTGCCAGCACCCGGGACAGGAATGAAAAACTGTTTTTT. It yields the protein CASTRDRNEKLFF.

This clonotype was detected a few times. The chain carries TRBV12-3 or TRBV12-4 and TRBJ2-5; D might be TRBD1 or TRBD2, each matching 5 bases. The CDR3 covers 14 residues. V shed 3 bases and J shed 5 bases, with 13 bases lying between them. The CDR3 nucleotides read TGTGCCAGCAGTTTTCGGGGCCATGGGGAGACCCAGTACTTC. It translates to CASSFRGHGETQYF.

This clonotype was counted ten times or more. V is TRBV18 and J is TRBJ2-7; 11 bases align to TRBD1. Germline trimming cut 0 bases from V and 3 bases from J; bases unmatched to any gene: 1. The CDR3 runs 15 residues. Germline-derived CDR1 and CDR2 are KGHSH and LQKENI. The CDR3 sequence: CASSPPGTGGYEQYF. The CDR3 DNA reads TGTGCCAGCTCACCACCGGGGACAGGGGGCTACGAGCAGTACTTC.

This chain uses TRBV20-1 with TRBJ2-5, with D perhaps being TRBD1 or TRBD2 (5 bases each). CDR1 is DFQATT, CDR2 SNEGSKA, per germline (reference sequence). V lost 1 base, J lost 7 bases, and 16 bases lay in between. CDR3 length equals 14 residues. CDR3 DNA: TGCAGTGCTAGAGTGGTAGCGAGCCAGGGGACCCAGTACTTC. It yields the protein CSARVVASQGTQYF.

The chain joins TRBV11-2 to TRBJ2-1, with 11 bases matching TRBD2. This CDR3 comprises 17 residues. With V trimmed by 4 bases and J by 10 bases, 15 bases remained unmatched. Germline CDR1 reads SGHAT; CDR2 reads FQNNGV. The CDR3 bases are TGTGCCAGCAGCTCTAGTACCCTAGCGGGAGGCTTCAACGAGCAGTTCTTC. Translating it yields CASSSSTLAGGFNEQFF.

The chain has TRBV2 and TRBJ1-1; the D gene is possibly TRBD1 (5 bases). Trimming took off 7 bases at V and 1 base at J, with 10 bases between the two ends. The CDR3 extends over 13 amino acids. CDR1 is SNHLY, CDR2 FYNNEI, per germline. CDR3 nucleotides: TGTGCCAGCAAGGCAGGGCCGAACACTGAAGCTTTCTTT. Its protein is CASKAGPNTEAFF.

CDR3 sequence reads: CSVESLAGSEQYF. The CDR3 DNA is TGCAGCGTTGAAAGTCTAGCGGGGAGCGAGCAGTACTTC. V usage is TRBV29-1 and J usage is TRBJ2-7; TRBD2 aligns across 9 bases. The CDR3 has 13 amino acids. In germline, CDR1 is SQVTM, CDR2 ANQGSEA. With V trimmed by 2 bases and J by 6 bases, 5 bases remained unmatched.

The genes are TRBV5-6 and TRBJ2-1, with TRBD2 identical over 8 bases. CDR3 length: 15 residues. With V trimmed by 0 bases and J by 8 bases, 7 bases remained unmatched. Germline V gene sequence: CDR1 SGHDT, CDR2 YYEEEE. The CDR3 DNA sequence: TGTGCCAGCAGCTTGGTGAGCGGGGGTATCCATGAGCAGTTCTTC. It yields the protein CASSLVSGGIHEQFF.

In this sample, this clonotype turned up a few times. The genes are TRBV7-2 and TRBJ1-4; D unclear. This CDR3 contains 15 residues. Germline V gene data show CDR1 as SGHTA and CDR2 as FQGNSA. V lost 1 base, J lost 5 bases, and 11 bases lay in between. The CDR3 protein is CASSLGQGRNEKLFF. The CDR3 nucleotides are TGTGCCAGCAGCTTAGGGCAAGGGCGGAATGAAAAACTGTTTTTT.

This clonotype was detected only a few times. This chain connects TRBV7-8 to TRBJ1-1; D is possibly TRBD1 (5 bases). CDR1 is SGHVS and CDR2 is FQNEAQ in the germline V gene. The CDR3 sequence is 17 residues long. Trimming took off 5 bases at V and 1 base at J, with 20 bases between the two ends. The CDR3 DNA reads TGTGCCAGCAGCCCCTTGGGGGTAGGGTACGCGAACACTGAAGCTTTCTTT. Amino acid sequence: CASSPLGVGYANTEAFF.

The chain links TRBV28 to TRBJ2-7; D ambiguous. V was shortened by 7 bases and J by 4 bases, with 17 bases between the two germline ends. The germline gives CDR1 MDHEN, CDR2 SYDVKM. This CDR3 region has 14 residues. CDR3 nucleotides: TGTGCCAGCACCTCAGCGCGTCGCAGGTACGAGCAGTACTTC. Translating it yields CASTSARRRYEQYF.

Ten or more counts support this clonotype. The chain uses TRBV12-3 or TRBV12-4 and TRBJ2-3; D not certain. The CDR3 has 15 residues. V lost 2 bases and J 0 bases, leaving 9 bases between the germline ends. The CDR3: CASSLFLSSTDTQYF. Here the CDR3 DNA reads TGTGCCAGCAGTTTATTCCTCTCTAGCACAGATACGCAGTATTTT.